A selection of T cell receptor beta chains follows, all from one sample in a study of early T cells in non-severe SARS-CoV-2 infection. MiXCR, applied by TCRdb to the 5' RACE reads, yields one record per CDR3 protein. The data show tens of thousands of distinct CDR3 sequences, about 12% seen once. Sequencing was carried out using whole blood. The receptors were sampled from an adult who was a healthcare worker with PCR-confirmed SARS-CoV-2 infection or an uninfected control (not recorded which). The CDR3 runs from the conserved cysteine through the conserved F or W. The D gene is left open where the match is weak. Expanded clones get a size class; other rows say once, few or many, or leave the size out.

d_gene	v_gene	len	j_gene	abundance	CDR3nt	CDR3aa
NA	TRBV15	16	TRBJ2-3	many	TGTGCCACCAGCAGCCGAATAGCCGGGAGCGCAGATACGCAGTATTTT	CATSSRIAGSADTQYF
NA	TRBV28	14	TRBJ2-7	NA	TGTGCCAGCAGTTTATTGACCATGCGGGACGAGCAGTACTTC	CASSLLTMRDEQYF
TRBD2	TRBV5-1	15	TRBJ2-1	many	TGCGCCAGCAGCTTCGGGACTAGCGGGAGGAATGAGCAGTTCTTC	CASSFGTSGRNEQFF
NA	TRBV29-1	10	TRBJ2-3	NA	TGCAGCGTTGATCAAGATACGCAGTATTTT	CSVDQDTQYF
NA	TRBV7-3	13	TRBJ1-1	few	TGTGCCAGCAGCTTAAATCTGTACACTGAAGCTTTCTTT	CASSLNLYTEAFF
NA	TRBV27	16	TRBJ2-3	many	TGTGCCAGCAGTCCCAGTGGGCAGGGCGGGGATGATACGCAGTATTTT	CASSPSGQGGDDTQYF
NA	TRBV7-2	16	TRBJ1-4	many	TGTGCCAGCAGCGGAGGCCGCATCCCTGGGGGTGAAAAACTGTTTTTT	CASSGGRIPGGEKLFF
NA	TRBV7-6	13	TRBJ2-7	few	TGTGCCAGCAGCTTAGGCACGCTTTACGAGCAGTACTTC	CASSLGTLYEQYF
TRBD1	TRBV28	16	TRBJ2-2	NA	TGTGCCAGCAGTTTATTGACAGGGCACGGCACCGGGGAGCTGTTTTTT	CASSLLTGHGTGELFF
TRBD2	TRBV2	15	TRBJ2-1	many	TGTGCCAGCAGTGGCCAGCGGGGCCAGAGAGATGAGCAGTTCTTC	CASSGQRGQRDEQFF
TRBD1	TRBV2	12	TRBJ2-5	NA	TGTGCCAGCTCGGACAGGGGAGAGACCCAGTACTTC	CASSDRGETQYF
NA	TRBV28	16	TRBJ2-1	many	TGTGCCAGCAGTTTCACTGGCCGCTCCATCTCCAATGAGCAGTTCTTC	CASSFTGRSISNEQFF
NA	TRBV11-2	16	TRBJ2-3	few	TGTGCCAGCAGCTTAGTCCCCAAGCGGTCCACAGATACGCAGTATTTT	CASSLVPKRSTDTQYF
NA	TRBV7-9	15	TRBJ2-1	NA	TGTGCCAGCAGCTTAGTGGTGTCGGGAGTTAATGAGCAGTTCTTC	CASSLVVSGVNEQFF
NA	TRBV28	15	TRBJ2-1	many	TGTGCCAGCAGTTCCGGGTCGCGGAGGCAGGATGAGCAGTTCTTC	CASSSGSRRQDEQFF
NA	TRBV30	13	TRBJ2-7	many	TGTGCCTGGAGACCCGGACAGACCTACGAGCAGTACTTC	CAWRPGQTYEQYF
TRBD1	TRBV6-7	18	TRBJ1-5	many	TGTGCCAGCAGTTACGAGGACAGGGGCGAGTATAGCAATCAGCCCCAGCATTTT	CASSYEDRGEYSNQPQHF